Listed below are T cell receptor beta chains from one sample, sequenced in a study of shared clonotypes between healthy human individuals. Sequencing was performed with immunoSEQ multiplex PCR; in TCRdb, only in-frame clones are kept and a portion is missing. Counted here are millions of clones, around 95% occurring once; the ten biggest clones make up 0.13%. Sequenced: naive CD4+ T cells sorted from blood. Every receptor here comes from a man aged 18 to 30 in good health. Both conserved end residues are part of each CDR3. Each record gives: J gene, D gene, V gene, clone size, CDR3 DNA, CDR3 protein. D genes are given only for firm matches. Rows may omit the clone size; those that give it use once, few, many or a size class.

>TRBJ2-1|TRBD2|TRBV29-1|-
TGCAGCGTAGTTTTCGGGACTATCTACAATGAGCAGTTCTTC
CSVVFGTIYNEQFF
>TRBJ2-5|TRBD1|TRBV10-3|-
TGTGCCATCAGTGAGTCAGGGGACAGCCGTGGAACCCAGTACTTC
CAISESGDSRGTQYF
>TRBJ2-3|TRBD2|TRBV7-9|-
TGTGCCAGCAGCTTAGGGTACGCTAGCGGCCAAACAGATACGCAGTATTTT
CASSLGYASGQTDTQYF
>TRBJ1-2|-|TRBV27|once
TGTGCCAGCAGTTTAATCCCAGGTGTGCGTGGCTACACCTTC
CASSLIPGVRGYTF
>TRBJ2-7|TRBD2|TRBV29-1|-
TGCAGCGTTGACGAGACCGGGACTAGCGGCTACGAGCAGTACTTC
CSVDETGTSGYEQYF
>TRBJ2-5|-|TRBV6-5|-
TGTGCCAGCAGTCCCTTCGCGGGCGAGCGGACCCAGTACTTC
CASSPFAGERTQYF
>TRBJ1-1|TRBD1|TRBV6-5|-
TGTGCCAGCAGCCGACGGGACAGCCTGAACACTGAAGCTTTCTTT
CASSRRDSLNTEAFF
>TRBJ1-4|-|TRBV5-1|-
TGCGCCAGCAGCTTGGTGGCAGATCTAGGGGAAAAACTGTTTTTT
CASSLVADLGEKLFF
>TRBJ2-7|TRBD2|TRBV2|-
TGTGCCAGCAGTGGCGGGAGGGCTGCTTACGAGCAGTACTTC
CASSGGRAAYEQYF
>TRBJ1-4|-|TRBV27|-
TGTGCCAGCAGTTTCGGGAAGGGATATGAAAAACTGTTTTTT
CASSFGKGYEKLFF
>TRBJ1-3|TRBD1|TRBV10-3|-
TGTGCCATGTCGACAGGGCTCGCGGACACCATATATTTT
CAMSTGLADTIYF
>TRBJ2-2|TRBD1|TRBV7-2|-
TGTGCCAGCAGCCCAGACAGGGGTCGCACCGGGGAGCTGTTTTTT
CASSPDRGRTGELFF
>TRBJ2-3|TRBD1|TRBV12-5|-
TGTGCTAGTGGTCCTGGGACAGGAGGCACAGATACGCAGTATTTT
CASGPGTGGTDTQYF
>TRBJ1-1|-|TRBV27|-
TGTGCCAGCAGTTTATGGGGCAGGGTCAACACTGAAGCTTTCTTT
CASSLWGRVNTEAFF
>TRBJ2-5|TRBD2|TRBV5-1|once
TGCGCCAGCAGCTTGGAGGCGGGAGGGATGGTCGAGACCCAGTACTTC
CASSLEAGGMVETQYF
>TRBJ2-1|TRBD2|TRBV29-1|-
TGCAGCGTTGATGGGACTAGCGGTTCCAATGAGCAGTTCTTC
CSVDGTSGSNEQFF
>TRBJ2-7|TRBD2|TRBV5-4|-
TGTGCCAGCAGCTTGGGGTCGACTAGCGGGTCCTACGAGCAGTACTTC
CASSLGSTSGSYEQYF
>TRBJ1-1|-|TRBV6-5|-
TGTGCCAGCAGTTTACGGCGGCAGAACACTGAAGCTTTCTTT
CASSLRRQNTEAFF
>TRBJ2-2|TRBD2|TRBV7-2|-
TGTGCCAGCAGCTTAGGAGGAGCGGGAGTCACCGGGGAGCTGTTTTTT
CASSLGGAGVTGELFF
>TRBJ2-7|TRBD1|TRBV6-1|-
TGTGCCAGCAGTGAGTTCCCGGGACAGCTATCCTACGAGCAGTACTTC
CASSEFPGQLSYEQYF
>TRBJ1-2|-|TRBV25-1|-
TGTGCCAGCAGTGGCGGCTATGGCTACACCTTC
CASSGGYGYTF
>TRBJ2-7|-|TRBV7-6|-
TGTGCCAGCAGCTCCTGTGTAGGGGACATTTGTGAGCAGTACTTC
CASSSCVGDICEQYF
>TRBJ1-4|-|TRBV5-1|once
TGCGCCAGCAGACGGCGGGGCGCGGTTAATGAAAAACTGTTTTTT
CASRRRGAVNEKLFF
>TRBJ1-5|-|TRBV28|-
TGTGCCAGCCGACCTAGCGGTCAGCCCCAGCATTTT
CASRPSGQPQHF
>TRBJ1-6|-|TRBV7-8|-
TGTGCCAGCAGCTTATACCTCGATTCACCCCTCCACTTT
CASSLYLDSPLHF
>TRBJ1-1|-|TRBV16|-
TGTGCCAGCACCTTTGTAGAGGCAGCTGAAGCTTTCTTT
CASTFVEAAEAFF